This T cell receptor beta chain was documented in a study of shared clonotypes between healthy human individuals. Repertoires were generated with immunoSEQ multiplex PCR, while TCRdb's copy carries only in-frame clones and drops some. The sample consists of some 650,000 clones, 97% of them appearing once. The CDR3 sequence is 15 residues long. Germline CDR1 is LNHNV and CDR2 is YYDKDF (reference sequence). Trimming cost V 3 bases and J 1 base; bases outside gene matches: 3. This clonotype was sampled from a woman aged 30 to 39 in good health. The sample consisted of naive CD4+ T cells sorted from blood. Noted subset: CD45RA+ positively selected. This rearrangement joins TRBV15 to TRBJ2-1; the match to TRBD2 covers 7 bases. CDR3 amino acids: CATSRGGLSYNEQFF. CDR3 nucleotide sequence: TGTGCCACCAGCAGGGGAGGGCTTTCCTACAATGAGCAGTTCTTC.